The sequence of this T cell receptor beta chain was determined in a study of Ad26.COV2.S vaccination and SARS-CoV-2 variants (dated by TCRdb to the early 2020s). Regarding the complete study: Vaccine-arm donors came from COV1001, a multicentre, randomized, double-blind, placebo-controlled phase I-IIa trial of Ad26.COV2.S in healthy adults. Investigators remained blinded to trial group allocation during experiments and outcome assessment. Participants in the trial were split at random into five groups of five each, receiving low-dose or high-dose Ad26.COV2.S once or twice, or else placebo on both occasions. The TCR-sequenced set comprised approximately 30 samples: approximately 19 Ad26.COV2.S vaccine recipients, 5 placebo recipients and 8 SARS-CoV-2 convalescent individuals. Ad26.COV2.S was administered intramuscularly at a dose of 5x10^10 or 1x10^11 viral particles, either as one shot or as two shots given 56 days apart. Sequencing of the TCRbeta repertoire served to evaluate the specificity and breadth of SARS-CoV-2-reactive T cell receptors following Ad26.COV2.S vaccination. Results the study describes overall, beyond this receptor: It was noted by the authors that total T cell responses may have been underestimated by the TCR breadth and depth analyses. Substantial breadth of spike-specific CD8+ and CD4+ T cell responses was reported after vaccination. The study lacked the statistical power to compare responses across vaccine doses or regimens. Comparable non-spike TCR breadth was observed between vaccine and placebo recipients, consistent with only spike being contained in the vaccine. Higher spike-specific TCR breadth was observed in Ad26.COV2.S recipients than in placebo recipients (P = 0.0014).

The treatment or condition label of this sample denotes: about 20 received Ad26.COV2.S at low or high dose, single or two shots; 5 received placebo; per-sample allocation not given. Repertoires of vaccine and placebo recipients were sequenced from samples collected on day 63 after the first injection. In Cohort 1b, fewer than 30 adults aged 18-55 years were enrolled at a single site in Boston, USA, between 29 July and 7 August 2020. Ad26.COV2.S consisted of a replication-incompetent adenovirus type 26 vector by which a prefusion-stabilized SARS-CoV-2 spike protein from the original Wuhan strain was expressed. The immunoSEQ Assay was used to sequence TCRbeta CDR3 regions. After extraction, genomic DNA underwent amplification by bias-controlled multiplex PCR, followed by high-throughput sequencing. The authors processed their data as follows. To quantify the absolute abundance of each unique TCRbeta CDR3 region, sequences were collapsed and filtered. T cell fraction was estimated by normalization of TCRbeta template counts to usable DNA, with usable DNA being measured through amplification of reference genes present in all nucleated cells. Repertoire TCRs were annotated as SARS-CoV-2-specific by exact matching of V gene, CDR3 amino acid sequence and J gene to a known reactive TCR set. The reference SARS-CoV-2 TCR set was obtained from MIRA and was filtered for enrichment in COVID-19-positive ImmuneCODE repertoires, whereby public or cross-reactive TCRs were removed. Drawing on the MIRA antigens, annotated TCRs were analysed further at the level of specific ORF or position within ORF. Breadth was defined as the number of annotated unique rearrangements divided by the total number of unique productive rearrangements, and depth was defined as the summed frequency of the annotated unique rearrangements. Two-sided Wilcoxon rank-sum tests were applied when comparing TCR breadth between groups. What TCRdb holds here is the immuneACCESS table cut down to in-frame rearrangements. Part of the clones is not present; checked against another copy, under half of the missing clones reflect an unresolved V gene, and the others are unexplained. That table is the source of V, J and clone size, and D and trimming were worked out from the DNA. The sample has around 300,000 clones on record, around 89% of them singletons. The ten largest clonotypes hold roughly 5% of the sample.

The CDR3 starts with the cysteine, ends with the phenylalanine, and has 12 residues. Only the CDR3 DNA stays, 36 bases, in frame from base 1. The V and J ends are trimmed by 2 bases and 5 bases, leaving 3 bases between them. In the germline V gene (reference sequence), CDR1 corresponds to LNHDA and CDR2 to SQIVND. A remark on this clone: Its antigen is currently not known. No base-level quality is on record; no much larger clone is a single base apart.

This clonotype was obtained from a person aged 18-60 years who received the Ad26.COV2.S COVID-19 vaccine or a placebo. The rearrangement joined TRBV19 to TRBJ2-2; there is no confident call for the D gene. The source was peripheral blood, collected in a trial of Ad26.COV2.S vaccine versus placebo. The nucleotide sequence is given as TGTGCCAGTAGTATAAGGACCGGGGAGCTGTTTTTT. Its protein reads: CASSIRTGELFF.